The clone carrying this T cell receptor (beta chain) has a single count. The data were taken from a study of blood T cell repertoires in COVID-19. Background on the study: The samples span acute and convalescent COVID-19 from the United States, Italy and Spain. The analysed material was cDNA or gDNA that came from T cells, B-cell-depleted T cells, or PBMCs.

Data came from immunoSEQ multiplex PCR; TCRdb stores just in-frame clones and leaves some out. The table has around 200,000 clones, approximately 81% seen once. The sample was peripheral blood. This clonotype originated in a person aged 70 to 85 with COVID-19, enrolled during active disease.

CDR3 amino acids: CASSEADSGDRLAKNIQYF. CDR3 DNA sequence: TGTGCCAGCAGCGAGGCGGACAGCGGGGACCGCCTAGCCAAAAACATTCAGTACTTC. The chain is built from TRBV7-3 and TRBJ2-4, with D tentatively TRBD2 (7 bases). This CDR3 comprises 19 residues. The germline V gene encodes CDR1 SGHTA and CDR2 FQGTGA. V was trimmed by 5 bases and J by 0 bases, leaving 23 bases between them.